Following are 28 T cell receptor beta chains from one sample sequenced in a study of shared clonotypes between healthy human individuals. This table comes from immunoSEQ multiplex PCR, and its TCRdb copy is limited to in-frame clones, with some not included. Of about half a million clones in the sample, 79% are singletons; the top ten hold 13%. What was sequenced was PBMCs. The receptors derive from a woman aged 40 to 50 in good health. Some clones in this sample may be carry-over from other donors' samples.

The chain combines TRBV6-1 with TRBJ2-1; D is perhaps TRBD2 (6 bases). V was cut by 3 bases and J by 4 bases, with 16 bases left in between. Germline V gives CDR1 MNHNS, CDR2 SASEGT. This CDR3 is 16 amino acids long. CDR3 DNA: TGTGCCAGCAGTGACCAGCCCGGGAGTGAGTACAATGAGCAGTTCTTC. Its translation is CASSDQPGSEYNEQFF.

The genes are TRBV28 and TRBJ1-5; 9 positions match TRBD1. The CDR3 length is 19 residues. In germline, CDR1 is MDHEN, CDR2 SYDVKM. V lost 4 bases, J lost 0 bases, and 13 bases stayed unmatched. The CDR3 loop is CASSSSGDRDPYSNQPQHF. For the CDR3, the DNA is TGTGCCAGCAGTTCCTCGGGGGACAGGGACCCATATAGCAATCAGCCCCAGCATTTT.

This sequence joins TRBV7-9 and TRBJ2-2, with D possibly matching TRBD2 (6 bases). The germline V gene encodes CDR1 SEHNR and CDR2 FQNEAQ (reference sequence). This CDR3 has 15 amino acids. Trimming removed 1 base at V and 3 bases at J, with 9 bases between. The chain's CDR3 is CASSLVRRDTGELFF. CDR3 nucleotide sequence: TGTGCCAGCAGCTTAGTGCGGAGGGACACCGGGGAGCTGTTTTTT.

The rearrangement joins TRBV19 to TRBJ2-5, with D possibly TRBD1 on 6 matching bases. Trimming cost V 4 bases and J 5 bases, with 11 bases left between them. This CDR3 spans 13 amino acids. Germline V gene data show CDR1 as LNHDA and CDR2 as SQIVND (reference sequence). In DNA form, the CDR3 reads TGTGCCAGTAGTAACCGCAGGGGTGAGACCCAGTACTTC. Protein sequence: CASSNRRGETQYF.

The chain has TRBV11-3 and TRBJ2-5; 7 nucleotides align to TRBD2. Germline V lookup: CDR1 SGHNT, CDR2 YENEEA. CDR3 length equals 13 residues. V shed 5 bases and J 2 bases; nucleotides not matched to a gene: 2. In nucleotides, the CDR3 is TGTGCCAGCAGCCTGGGACTACAAGAGACCCAGTACTTC. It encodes CASSLGLQETQYF.

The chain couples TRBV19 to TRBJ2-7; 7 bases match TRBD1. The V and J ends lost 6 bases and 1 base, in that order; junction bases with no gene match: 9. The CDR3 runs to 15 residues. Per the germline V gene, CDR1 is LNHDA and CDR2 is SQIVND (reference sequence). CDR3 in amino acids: CASRPAGTASYEQYF. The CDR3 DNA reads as TGTGCCAGTAGACCGGCCGGGACAGCATCCTACGAGCAGTACTTC.

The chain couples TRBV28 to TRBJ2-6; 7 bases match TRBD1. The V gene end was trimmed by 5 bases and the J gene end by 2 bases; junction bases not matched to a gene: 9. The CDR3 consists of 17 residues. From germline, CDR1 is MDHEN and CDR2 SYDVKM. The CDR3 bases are TGTGCCAGCAGTCTCGCAGGGGGATTGGCTGGGGCCAACGTCCTGACTTTC. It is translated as CASSLAGGLAGANVLTF.

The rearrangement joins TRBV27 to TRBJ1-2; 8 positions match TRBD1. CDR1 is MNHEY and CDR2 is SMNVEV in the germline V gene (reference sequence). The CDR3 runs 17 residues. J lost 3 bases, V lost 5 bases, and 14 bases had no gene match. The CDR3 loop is CASSPRDRNLPHYGYTF. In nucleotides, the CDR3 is TGTGCCAGCAGTCCACGGGACAGGAACCTTCCTCACTATGGCTACACCTTC.

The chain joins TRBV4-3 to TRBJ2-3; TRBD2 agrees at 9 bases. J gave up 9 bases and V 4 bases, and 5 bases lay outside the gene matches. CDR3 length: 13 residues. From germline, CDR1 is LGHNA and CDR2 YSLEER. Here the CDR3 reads CASSPRTSATQYF. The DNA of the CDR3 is TGCGCCAGCAGCCCCCGGACTAGCGCGACGCAGTATTTT.

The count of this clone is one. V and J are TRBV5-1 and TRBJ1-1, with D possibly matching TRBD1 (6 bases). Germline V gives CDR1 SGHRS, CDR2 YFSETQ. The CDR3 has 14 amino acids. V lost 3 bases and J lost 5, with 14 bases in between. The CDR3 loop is CASSSSGGLTEAFF. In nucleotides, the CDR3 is TGCGCCAGCAGCTCCTCCGGGGGGCTAACTGAAGCTTTCTTT.

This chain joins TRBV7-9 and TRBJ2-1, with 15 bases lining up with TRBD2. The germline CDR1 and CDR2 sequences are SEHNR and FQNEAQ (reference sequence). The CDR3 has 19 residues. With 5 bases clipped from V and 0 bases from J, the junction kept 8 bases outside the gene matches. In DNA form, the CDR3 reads TGTGCCAGCAGCCCTAGGACTAGCGGGAGGGCGAGCTCCTACAATGAGCAGTTCTTC. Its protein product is CASSPRTSGRASSYNEQFF.

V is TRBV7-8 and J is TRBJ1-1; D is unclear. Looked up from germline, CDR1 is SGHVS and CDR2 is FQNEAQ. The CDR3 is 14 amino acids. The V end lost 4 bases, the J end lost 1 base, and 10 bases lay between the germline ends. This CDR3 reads CASSWRSGNTEAFF. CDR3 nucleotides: TGTGCCAGCAGCTGGAGGAGTGGGAACACTGAAGCTTTCTTT. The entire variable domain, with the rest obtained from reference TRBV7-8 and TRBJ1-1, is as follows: GAGVSQSPRYKVAKRGQDVALRCDPISGHVSLFWYQQALGQGPEFLTYFQNEAQLDKSGLPSDRFFAERPEGSVSTLKIQRTQQEDSAVYLCASSWRSGNTEAFFGQGTRLTVV.

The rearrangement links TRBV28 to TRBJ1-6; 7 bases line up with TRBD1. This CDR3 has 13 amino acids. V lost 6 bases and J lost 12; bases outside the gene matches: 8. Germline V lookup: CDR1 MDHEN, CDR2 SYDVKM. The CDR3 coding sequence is TGTGCCAGCAGGGTAGACAGGGTGGGACCCCTCCACTTT. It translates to CASRVDRVGPLHF.

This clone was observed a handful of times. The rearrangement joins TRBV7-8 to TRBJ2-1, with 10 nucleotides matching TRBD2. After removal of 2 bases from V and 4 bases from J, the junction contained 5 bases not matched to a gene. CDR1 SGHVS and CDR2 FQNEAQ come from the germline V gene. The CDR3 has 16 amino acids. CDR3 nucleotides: TGTGCCAGCAGCTTATCCTGGACTAGCGGATACAATGAGCAGTTCTTC. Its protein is CASSLSWTSGYNEQFF.

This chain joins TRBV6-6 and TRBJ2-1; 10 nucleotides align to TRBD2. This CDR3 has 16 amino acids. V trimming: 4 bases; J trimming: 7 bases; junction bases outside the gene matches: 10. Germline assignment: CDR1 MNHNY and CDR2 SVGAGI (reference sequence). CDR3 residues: CASSSGLAPPWNEQFF. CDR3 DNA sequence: TGTGCCAGCAGTTCGGGACTAGCGCCACCTTGGAATGAGCAGTTCTTC.

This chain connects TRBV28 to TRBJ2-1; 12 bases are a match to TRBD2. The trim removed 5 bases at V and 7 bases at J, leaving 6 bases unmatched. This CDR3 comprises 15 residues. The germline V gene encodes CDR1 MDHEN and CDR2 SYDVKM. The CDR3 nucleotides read TGTGCCAGCAGTACCCTAGCGGGAGGGAATAATGAGCAGTTCTTC. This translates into CASSTLAGGNNEQFF.

CDR3 in DNA: TGTGCCTGGAGCAACGGACAGGGTAATTCACCCCTCCACTTT. The encoded protein is CAWSNGQGNSPLHF. The V gene is TRBV30, the J gene TRBJ1-6; 8 bases are shared with TRBD1. V trimming: 3 bases; J trimming: 6 bases; junction bases outside the gene matches: 4. The CDR3 runs 14 residues. Per the germline V gene, CDR1 is GTSNPN and CDR2 is SVGIG (reference sequence). Variable domain in full (rest from reference TRBV30 and TRBJ1-6): SQTIHQWPATLVQPVGSPLSLECTVEGTSNPNLYWYRQAAGRGLQLLFYSVGIGQISSEVPQNLSASRPQDRQFILSSKKLLLSDSGFYLCAWSNGQGNSPLHFGNGTRLTVT.

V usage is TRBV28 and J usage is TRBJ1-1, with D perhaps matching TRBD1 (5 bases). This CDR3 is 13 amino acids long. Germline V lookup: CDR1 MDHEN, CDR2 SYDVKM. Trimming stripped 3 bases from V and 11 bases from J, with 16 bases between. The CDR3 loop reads CASSFGLGAEAFF. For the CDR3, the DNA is TGTGCCAGCAGTTTTGGTCTTGGGGCGGAGGCTTTCTTT.

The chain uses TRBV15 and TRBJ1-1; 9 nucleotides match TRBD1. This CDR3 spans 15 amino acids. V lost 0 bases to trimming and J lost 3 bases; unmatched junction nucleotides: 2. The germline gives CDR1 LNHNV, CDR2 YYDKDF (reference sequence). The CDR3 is CATSREQGAHTEAFF. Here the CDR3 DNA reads TGTGCCACCAGCAGAGAACAGGGGGCGCACACTGAAGCTTTCTTT.

CDR3 region: CASSPFSPLRYEQYF. The CDR3 coding sequence is TGTGCCAGCAGCCCCTTTAGTCCCCTTCGTTACGAGCAGTACTTC. This chain uses TRBV28 with TRBJ2-7; D is unclear. The germline V gene encodes CDR1 MDHEN and CDR2 SYDVKM. V dropped 6 bases and J dropped 4 bases, with 19 bases sitting between them. This CDR3 contains 15 residues.

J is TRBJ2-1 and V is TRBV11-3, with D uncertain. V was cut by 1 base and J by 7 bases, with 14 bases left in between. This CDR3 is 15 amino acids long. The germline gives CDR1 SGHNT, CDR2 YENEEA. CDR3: CASSLAPDLGNEQFF. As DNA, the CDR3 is TGTGCCAGCAGCTTAGCCCCGGACCTTGGAAATGAGCAGTTCTTC.

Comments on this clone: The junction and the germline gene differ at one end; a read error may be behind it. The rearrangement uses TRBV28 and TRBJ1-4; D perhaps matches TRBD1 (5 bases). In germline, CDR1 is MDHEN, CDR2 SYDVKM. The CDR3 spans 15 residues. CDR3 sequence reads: CASSLGGLTNEKLLF. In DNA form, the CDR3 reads TGTGCCAGCAGTTTGGGGGGACTGACGAATGAAAAACTGCTTTTT.

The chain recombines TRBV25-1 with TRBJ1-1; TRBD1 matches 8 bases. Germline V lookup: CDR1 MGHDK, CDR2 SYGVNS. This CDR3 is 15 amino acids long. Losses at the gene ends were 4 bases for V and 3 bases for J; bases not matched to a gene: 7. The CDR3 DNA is TGTGCCAGCAGTGCGCACGGACAGGGTCACACTGAAGCTTTCTTT. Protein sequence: CASSAHGQGHTEAFF.

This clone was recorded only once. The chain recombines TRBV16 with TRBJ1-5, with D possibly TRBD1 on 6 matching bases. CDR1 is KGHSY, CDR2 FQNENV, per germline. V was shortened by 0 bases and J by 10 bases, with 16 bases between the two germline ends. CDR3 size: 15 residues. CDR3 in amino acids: CASSQSRQDSAPQHF. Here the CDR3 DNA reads TGTGCCAGCAGCCAATCGCGTCAGGACAGCGCTCCCCAGCATTTT.

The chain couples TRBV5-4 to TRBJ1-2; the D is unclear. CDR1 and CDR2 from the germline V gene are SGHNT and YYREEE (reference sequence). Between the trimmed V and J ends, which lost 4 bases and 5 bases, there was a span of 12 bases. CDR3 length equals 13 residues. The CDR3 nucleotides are TGTGCCAGCAGCCCTGCAGGCGGTTATGGCTACACCTTC. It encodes CASSPAGGYGYTF.

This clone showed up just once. CDR3 nucleotide sequence: TGCAGCGTTGAAACCGCGGCAGATACGCAGTATTTT. Translated: CSVETAADTQYF. This rearrangement joins TRBV29-1 to TRBJ2-3; no reliable D call. CDR1 and CDR2 (germline): SQVTM, ANQGSEA. The CDR3 is 12 residues long. Trimming cost V 2 bases and J 4 bases, with 7 bases left between them.

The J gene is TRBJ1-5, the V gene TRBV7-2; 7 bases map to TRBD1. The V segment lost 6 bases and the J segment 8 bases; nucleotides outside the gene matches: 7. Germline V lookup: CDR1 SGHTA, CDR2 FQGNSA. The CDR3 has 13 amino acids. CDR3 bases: TGTGCCAGCAGGCAGGGGGTGGGGAAGCCCCAGCATTTT. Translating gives CASRQGVGKPQHF.

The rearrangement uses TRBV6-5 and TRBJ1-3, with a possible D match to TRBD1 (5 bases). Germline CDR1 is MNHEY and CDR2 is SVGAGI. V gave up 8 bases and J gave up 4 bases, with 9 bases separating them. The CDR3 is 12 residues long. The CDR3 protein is CASRNRGNTIYF. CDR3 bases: TGTGCCAGCCGAAACAGGGGAAACACCATATATTTT.